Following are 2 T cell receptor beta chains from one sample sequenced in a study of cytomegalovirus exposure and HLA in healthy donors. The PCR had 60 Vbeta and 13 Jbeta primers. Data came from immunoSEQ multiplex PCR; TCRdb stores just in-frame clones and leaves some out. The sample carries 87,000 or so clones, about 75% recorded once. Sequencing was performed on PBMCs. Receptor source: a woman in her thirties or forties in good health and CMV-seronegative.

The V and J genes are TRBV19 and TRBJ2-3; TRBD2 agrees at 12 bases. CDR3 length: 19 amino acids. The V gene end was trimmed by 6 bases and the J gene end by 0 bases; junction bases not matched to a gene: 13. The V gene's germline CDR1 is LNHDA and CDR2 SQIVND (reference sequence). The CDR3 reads CASRALAGGRLGSTDTQYF. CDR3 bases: TGTGCCAGTAGGGCACTAGCGGGGGGACGCTTGGGAAGCACAGATACGCAGTATTTT. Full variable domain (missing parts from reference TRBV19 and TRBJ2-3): DGGITQSPKYLFRKEGQNVTLSCEQNLNHDAMYWYRQDPGQGLRLIYYSQIVNDFQKGDIAEGYSVSREKKESFPLTVTSAQKNPTAFYLCASRALAGGRLGSTDTQYFGPGTRLTVL.

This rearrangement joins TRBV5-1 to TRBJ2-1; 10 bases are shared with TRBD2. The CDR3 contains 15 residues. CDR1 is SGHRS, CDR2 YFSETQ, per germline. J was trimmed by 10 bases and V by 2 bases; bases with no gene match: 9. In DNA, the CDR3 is TGCGCCAGCAGCTTCAGCGGGGGGGCCTCGGGCGAGCAGTTCTTC. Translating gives CASSFSGGASGEQFF.